Listed here are 15 T cell receptor beta chains from one sample, sequenced in a study of CD8 T cell repertoires and HIV-1 epitope variants. Some clones are missing from TCRdb's copy, which holds only in-frame ones; the method was immunoSEQ multiplex PCR. The repertoire consists of some 5,600 clones, with 50% to 75% occurring once and the leading ten covering approximately 47%. Antigen specificity for these receptors is unknown. The sequenced sample was cultured CD8+ T cells derived from PBMCs. All receptors derive from a male donor with HIV.

This rearrangement joins TRBV5-6 to TRBJ2-5; weak D call: TRBD1 (6 bases). Trimming stripped 1 base from V and 5 bases from J, with 15 bases between. The CDR3 runs to 15 residues. CDR1 SGHDT and CDR2 YYEEEE come from the germline V gene. In DNA, the CDR3 is TGTGCCAGCAGCTTGTTGCCCCAGGGGTACGAGACCCAGTACTTC. This codes for CASSLLPQGYETQYF.

The table lists this clone with a few counts. In nucleotides, the CDR3 is TGTGCCAGCAGTTACTCCGGGGGCACTGAAGCTTTCTTT. Its protein product is CASSYSGGTEAFF. The V and J genes are TRBV6-5 and TRBJ1-1; tentatively, D is TRBD1 (5 bases). Germline CDR1 is MNHEY and CDR2 is SVGAGI. This CDR3 contains 13 residues. The germline V and J ends were trimmed by 0 bases and 4 bases, with 6 bases remaining between them.

This clone was seen a handful of times. The V and J genes are TRBV15 and TRBJ2-7, with TRBD1 identical over 8 bases. The CDR3 is made up of 15 amino acids. Germline V CDR1 and CDR2: LNHNV, YYDKDF (reference sequence). V shed 5 bases and J 6 bases; nucleotides not matched to a gene: 12. The DNA for the CDR3 is TGTGCCACCAGCGATGGGACAGGTGGCATTGGCGAGCAGTACTTC. Its protein product is CATSDGTGGIGEQYF.

V is TRBV10-2 and J is TRBJ1-2, with D perhaps matching TRBD1 (6 bases). With 4 bases removed from V and 5 bases from J, the gap between germline ends came to 11 bases. CDR1 WSHSY and CDR2 SAAADI come from the germline V gene. The length of the CDR3 is 13 residues. For the CDR3, the DNA is TGCGCCAGCAGTGGACAGGCTCTTTATGGCTACACCTTC. This translates into CASSGQALYGYTF.

DNA for the CDR3: TGTGCCAGCAGCTTGAAGGGGGCAGGCACCGGGGAGCTGTTTTTT. Residues: CASSLKGAGTGELFF. The rearrangement uses TRBV5-5 and TRBJ2-2; the match to TRBD1 covers 7 bases. This CDR3 is 15 amino acids long. After removal of 1 base from V and 4 bases from J, the junction contained 4 bases not matched to a gene. Per the germline V gene, CDR1 is SGHKS and CDR2 is YYEKEE (reference sequence).

The genes are TRBV29-1 and TRBJ2-1, with 12 bases matching TRBD2. J gave up 2 bases and V 6 bases, and 5 bases lay outside the gene matches. The CDR3 runs to 15 residues. Germline V gene data show CDR1 as SQVTM and CDR2 as ANQGSEA. In DNA form, the CDR3 reads TGCAGCGTACTACTAGCGGGGGGAACCTACAATGAGCAGTTCTTC. As protein: CSVLLAGGTYNEQFF.

The chain has TRBV19 and TRBJ1-1; no reliable D call. Trimming left V 9 bases short and J 4 bases short, with 12 bases between. Germline CDR1 and CDR2: LNHDA and SQIVND (reference sequence). The CDR3 covers 12 residues. The CDR3 sequence is CASRLGFTEAFF. DNA for the CDR3: TGTGCCAGCCGTCTCGGGTTCACTGAAGCTTTCTTT.

This chain connects TRBV6-5 to TRBJ2-5, with 8 bases identical to TRBD1. The CDR3 runs 13 residues. Germline CDR1 MNHEY, CDR2 SVGAGI. J was trimmed by 5 bases and V by 4 bases; bases with no gene match: 3. The CDR3 nucleotides are TGTGCCAGCAGTTTGTACAGGGGGGAGACCCAGTACTTC. It is translated as CASSLYRGETQYF.

The chain recombines TRBV9 with TRBJ1-6; D is undetermined. The ends were cut back, 0 bases at V and 4 bases at J, with 11 bases in the middle. Germline values: CDR1 SGDLS, CDR2 YYNGEE. This CDR3 contains 16 residues. The CDR3 spells CASSVGEAGYNSPLHF. The CDR3 DNA reads TGTGCCAGCAGCGTAGGGGAGGCTGGGTATAATTCACCCCTCCACTTT.

In its sample, this clone was seen once. This chain joins TRBV10-3 and TRBJ1-5, with 8 bases fitting TRBD1. CDR1 and CDR2 from the germline V gene are ENHRY and SYGVKD. CDR3 length: 15 amino acids. J gave up 5 bases and V 3 bases, and 6 bases lay outside the gene matches. The CDR3 spells CAISETDRVDQPQHF. In nucleotides, the CDR3 is TGTGCCATCAGTGAAACGGACAGGGTGGATCAGCCCCAGCATTTT.

The chain joins TRBV27 to TRBJ1-6; 9 positions match TRBD1. The CDR3 totals 16 residues. Germline trimming cut 4 bases from V and 6 bases from J; bases unmatched to any gene: 7. CDR1 and CDR2 from the germline V gene are MNHEY and SMNVEV (reference sequence). The CDR3 is CASSSPGQGGNSPLHF. The CDR3 DNA reads as TGTGCCAGCAGTTCCCCGGGACAGGGTGGTAATTCACCCCTCCACTTT.

This clone was found once. The rearrangement uses TRBV7-3 and TRBJ1-1; D remains ambiguous. CDR3 length: 15 residues. Per germline, CDR1 SGHTA and CDR2 FQGTGA. Deletions cut 5 bases from V and 7 bases from J, with 20 bases between. The CDR3 bases are TGTGCCAGCAGCCCCGGCCTCGGTGGAGTAGGTGAAGCTTTCTTT. Translation gives CASSPGLGGVGEAFF.

CDR3: CSVEAGTAEAFF. Here the CDR3 DNA reads TGCAGCGTTGAAGCAGGGACAGCCGAAGCTTTCTTT. The genes are TRBV29-1 and TRBJ1-1; TRBD1 matches 7 bases. The trim removed 1 base at V and 8 bases at J, leaving 4 bases unmatched. Germline loops: CDR1 SQVTM, CDR2 ANQGSEA. This CDR3 region has 12 residues.

This clone occurred a few times. V and J are TRBV28 and TRBJ1-1, with 7 positions matching TRBD1. Germline assignment: CDR1 MDHEN and CDR2 SYDVKM. The CDR3 contains 14 residues. Trimming took 8 bases from V and 3 from J; bases not matched to a gene: 9. CDR3 nucleotide sequence: TGTGCCAGCGCCATCCAGGGGGGAGACACTGAAGCTTTCTTT. It yields the protein CASAIQGGDTEAFF.

The genes are TRBV7-2 and TRBJ2-7, with 15 bases aligning to TRBD2. Germline V CDR1 and CDR2: SGHTA, FQGNSA. The CDR3 extends over 16 amino acids. V was pared by 3 bases and J by 7 bases, with 7 bases of the junction left unmatched. CDR3 nucleotides: TGTGCCAGCAGCTTCGGACTAGCGGGGGGGCGGAGGGAGCAGTACTTC. Its protein is CASSFGLAGGRREQYF.